Shown below are 28 T cell receptor beta chains from a single sample sequenced in a study of CD8+CD57+ T cells in acquired aplastic anemia. Genomic DNA, serving as template, underwent TCR beta VDJ and CDR3 profiling. Each CDR3 protein gets one entry after TCRdb re-called the reads with MiXCR. The sample lists 200,000 to 250,000 distinct CDR3 sequences, 34% occurring once. The sequenced sample consisted of sorted CD4+, CD8+, or CD8+CD57+ T cells (not recorded which) from PBMCs. All receptors derive from a human donor in good health, serving as a control.

In its sample, this clonotype was seen many times. The chain employs TRBV6-1 and TRBJ1-5; TRBD1 is a possible D gene (5 bases). Germline loops: CDR1 MNHNS, CDR2 SASEGT. The CDR3 runs 13 residues. V was shortened by 6 bases and J by 1 base, with 7 bases between the two germline ends. Written as DNA, the CDR3 is TGTGCCAGCAGCGGGACGAGCAATCAGCCCCAGCATTTT. Its translation: CASSGTSNQPQHF.

This chain connects TRBV5-1 to TRBJ2-2; perhaps TRBD1 as D (5 bases). V was clipped by 0 bases and J by 6 bases, with 15 bases between them. The CDR3 extends over 16 amino acids. Germline V gene data show CDR1 as SGHRS and CDR2 as YFSETQ. The CDR3 sequence: CASSLDGQGEAGELFF. The CDR3 coding sequence is TGCGCCAGCAGCTTGGATGGGCAGGGCGAGGCCGGGGAGCTGTTTTTT.

This clonotype was counted ten times or more. The chain carries TRBV15 and TRBJ1-1, with a possible D match to TRBD1 (5 bases). Germline CDR1 is LNHNV and CDR2 is YYDKDF (reference sequence). Trimming left V 0 bases short and J 3 bases short, with 8 bases between. The CDR3 is made up of 14 amino acids. The chain's CDR3 is CATSRDRGDTEAFF. In DNA form, the CDR3 reads TGTGCCACCAGCAGAGATAGGGGCGACACTGAAGCTTTCTTT. Full variable domain (rest looked up from reference TRBV15 and TRBJ1-1): DAMVIQNPRYQVTQFGKPVTLSCSQTLNHNVMYWYQQKSSQAPKLLFHYYDKDFNNEADTPDNFQSRRPNTSFCFLDIRSPGLGDTAMYLCATSRDRGDTEAFFGQGTRLTVV.

This chain connects TRBV24-1 to TRBJ2-4; 9 nucleotides agree with TRBD1. Trimming at V came to 7 bases and at J to 8 bases, leaving 2 bases not matched to a gene. The germline V gene has CDR1 KGHDR and CDR2 SFDVKD. This CDR3 has 12 amino acids. The CDR3 region has the DNA TGTGCCACCAGGGACAGGGGAGACATTCAGTACTTC. This translates into CATRDRGDIQYF.

In this sample, this clonotype turned up many times. The V and J genes are TRBV5-8 and TRBJ2-5, with TRBD1 identical over 7 bases. CDR3 length: 15 residues. Trimming removed 3 bases from V and 1 base from J; junction bases left unmatched: 6. Germline V gene sequence: CDR1 SGHTS, CDR2 YDEGEE. The CDR3 nucleotides are TGTGCCAGCAGCTCCTGGACAGGACTCCAAGAGACCCAGTACTTC. Protein: CASSSWTGLQETQYF.

The chain employs TRBV14 and TRBJ2-3, with 8 bases lining up with TRBD2. This CDR3 spans 16 amino acids. Looked up from germline, CDR1 is SGHDN and CDR2 is FVKESK. J was trimmed by 0 bases and V by 4 bases; bases with no gene match: 6. The DNA for the CDR3 is TGTGCCAGCAGCCCTGGACTAGCAGCTAGCACAGATACGCAGTATTTT. Protein sequence: CASSPGLAASTDTQYF.

The chain employs TRBV20-1 and TRBJ2-3, with 7 bases that match TRBD2. The germline V gene has CDR1 DFQATT and CDR2 SNEGSKA (reference sequence). This CDR3 has 13 residues. V was pared by 0 bases and J by 9 bases, with 6 bases of the junction left unmatched. CDR3 DNA: TGCAGTGCTAGAGATTTGCGGGAGTGGACGCAGTATTTT. Its protein product is CSARDLREWTQYF.

This clonotype was recorded many times. The rearrangement uses TRBV6-6 and TRBJ1-1; no firm D call. The germline V gene encodes CDR1 MNHNY and CDR2 SVGAGI (reference sequence). Trimming removed 0 bases from V and 1 base from J, with 6 bases in between. This CDR3 is built from 14 residues. The CDR3 nucleotides read TGTGCCAGCAGTTACTCGCCGCCGAACACTGAAGCTTTCTTT. Translating gives CASSYSPPNTEAFF.

As to this clonotype: A read error may explain this, as a much larger clone is one base away. The DNA is left out, because the CDR3 cannot be placed on it with certainty; the CDR3 is given as TCRdb lists it. The CDR3 sequence is CASSPNWAGGNSPHHF. This chain joins TRBV12-3 or TRBV12-4 and TRBJ1-6; the DNA was not used to check the table's D call, TRBD1. The length of the CDR3 is 16 amino acids, counting both ends.

This clonotype was recorded at least ten times. This rearrangement joins TRBV20-1 to TRBJ2-7; the match to TRBD1 covers 11 bases. The CDR3 runs to 13 residues. V lost 6 bases and J lost 2; bases outside the gene matches: 3. The germline gives CDR1 DFQATT, CDR2 SNEGSKA (reference sequence). CDR3 bases: TGCAGTGCCCAGGGACAGGGGGCCTACGAGCAGTACTTC. Its translation: CSAQGQGAYEQYF.

This clonotype was seen repeatedly, ten times or more. This rearrangement joins TRBV6-1 to TRBJ1-2; 8 positions match TRBD1. The trim removed 8 bases at V and 6 bases at J, leaving 5 bases unmatched. Germline loops: CDR1 MNHNS, CDR2 SASEGT. This CDR3 has 12 amino acids. The CDR3 sequence: CASLRQGHGYTF. The DNA of the CDR3 is TGTGCCAGCCTCCGACAGGGGCATGGCTACACCTTC.

The V gene is TRBV3-1, the J gene TRBJ1-6, with TRBD1 matching over 8 bases. Unmatched junction bases numbered 3, after V lost 5 bases and J lost 9 bases. The CDR3 runs to 13 residues. CDR1 and CDR2 (germline): LGHDT, YNNKEL (reference sequence). The CDR3 spells CASSDRGSSPLHF. In nucleotides, the CDR3 is TGTGCCAGCAGCGACAGGGGAAGTTCACCCCTCCACTTT.

Ten or more counts support this clonotype. The V call is TRBV19, the J call TRBJ2-3, with TRBD2 identical over 9 bases. There are 17 residues in the CDR3. Unmatched junction bases numbered 6, after V lost 2 bases and J lost 0 bases. CDR1 and CDR2 (germline): LNHDA, SQIVND (reference sequence). CDR3 in DNA: TGTGCCAGTAGTATAAAAACTAGCGGGTCTAGCACAGATACGCAGTATTTT. Translating gives CASSIKTSGSSTDTQYF.

This clonotype was counted ten times or more. The CDR3 spells CAISNSGNTIYF. CDR3 bases: TGTGCCATCAGCAACTCTGGAAACACCATATATTTT. This chain uses TRBV10-3 with TRBJ1-3; D remains ambiguous. Per germline, CDR1 ENHRY and CDR2 SYGVKD. The length of the CDR3 is 12 residues. V was cut by 6 bases and J by 0 bases, with 3 bases left in between.

The chain joins TRBV10-3 to TRBJ1-2; D unresolved. Germline V gene data show CDR1 as ENHRY and CDR2 as SYGVKD. V lost 4 bases and J 2 bases, leaving 14 bases between the germline ends. There are 15 residues in the CDR3. CDR3 nucleotides: TGTGCCATCAGTGCTAGGATGGACGGAAACTATGGCTACACCTTC. Its translation is CAISARMDGNYGYTF.

The CDR3 DNA reads TGTGCCAGCAGCGCCCCGGGACTAGCTCACCACGAGCAGTACTTC. Encoded protein: CASSAPGLAHHEQYF. The V gene is TRBV11-1, the J gene TRBJ2-7; 9 nucleotides line up with TRBD2. This CDR3 region has 15 residues. CDR1 is SGHAT and CDR2 is FQDESV in the germline V gene (reference sequence). J gave up 5 bases and V 5 bases, and 10 bases lay outside the gene matches.

The V and J genes are TRBV7-3 and TRBJ1-1; D possibly corresponds to TRBD1 (5 bases). CDR1 SGHTA and CDR2 FQGTGA come from the germline V gene. Deletions cut 2 bases from V and 7 bases from J, with 8 bases between. There are 12 residues in the CDR3. The CDR3 bases are TGTGCCAGCAGCTTACAGGGAGGTGAAGCTTTCTTT. It codes for CASSLQGGEAFF.

V is TRBV6-1 and J is TRBJ1-1; no reliable D call. The CDR3 spans 15 residues. Germline CDR1 is MNHNS and CDR2 is SASEGT. The V end lost 0 bases, the J end lost 3 bases, and 11 bases lay between the germline ends. The CDR3 spells CASSEARPDHTEAFF. The CDR3 nucleotides read TGTGCCAGCAGTGAAGCGCGACCGGACCACACTGAAGCTTTCTTT.

This clonotype was picked up many times. The chain employs TRBV7-9 and TRBJ2-7; 8 bases are shared with TRBD1. The CDR3 has 16 amino acids. Per the germline V gene, CDR1 is SEHNR and CDR2 is FQNEAQ (reference sequence). V was pared by 2 bases and J by 3 bases, with 9 bases of the junction left unmatched. The CDR3 region has the DNA TGTGCCAGCAGCTTAAGTTCGACAGGGGCCGACTACGAGCAGTACTTC. This codes for CASSLSSTGADYEQYF.

To note about this clonotype: A much larger clone differs by one base, so this may be a read error. The V and J genes are TRBV19 and TRBJ2-7, with 8 bases aligning to TRBD1. V lost 6 bases and J lost 6; bases outside the gene matches: 13. The V gene's germline CDR1 is LNHDA and CDR2 SQIVND (reference sequence). This CDR3 has 15 residues. The CDR3 DNA is TGTGCCAGTAGCGGTCCCGGGGCAGGGGGCTCCGAGCAGTACTTC. Its protein product is CASSGPGAGGSEQYF.

This clonotype was counted between two and nine times. The chain has TRBV5-1 and TRBJ2-7; 7 bases agree with TRBD2. The germline gives CDR1 SGHRS, CDR2 YFSETQ. Unmatched junction bases numbered 14, after V lost 5 bases and J lost 3 bases. The CDR3 has 16 amino acids. The CDR3 sequence: CASSPAAGGSHYEQYF. The CDR3 DNA reads as TGCGCCAGCAGTCCAGCAGCCGGGGGGTCTCACTACGAGCAGTACTTC. Supplemented by reference TRBV5-1 and TRBJ2-7, the full variable domain reads KAGVTQTPRYLIKTRGQQVTLSCSPISGHRSVSWYQQTPGQGLQFLFEYFSETQRNKGNFPGRFSGRQFSNSRSEMNVSTLELGDSALYLCASSPAAGGSHYEQYFGPGTRLTVT.

In this sample, this clonotype turned up a few times. A read error may be the cause here, since a much bigger clone is one base away. The J gene is TRBJ1-1, the V gene TRBV29-1; no clear D gene. V was shortened by 4 bases and J by 0 bases, with 3 bases between the two germline ends. Per the germline V gene, CDR1 is SQVTM and CDR2 is ANQGSEA. The CDR3 contains 11 residues. In nucleotides, the CDR3 is TGCAGCGTTGTCGTGAACACTGAAGCTTTCTTT. It yields the protein CSVVVNTEAFF. Full variable domain (missing parts from reference TRBV29-1 and TRBJ1-1): SAVISQKPSRDICQRGTSLTIQCQVDSQVTMMFWYRQQPGQSLTLIATANQGSEATYESGFVIDKFPISRPNLTFSTLTVSNMSPEDSSIYLCSVVVNTEAFFGQGTRLTVV.

This clonotype has ten or more counts. The J gene is TRBJ2-1, the V gene TRBV2; 7 nucleotides align to TRBD2. Germline V gene sequence: CDR1 SNHLY, CDR2 FYNNEI. This CDR3 region has 15 residues. V lost 7 bases, J lost 6 bases, and 12 bases stayed unmatched. The CDR3 protein is CASTSSRELANEQFF. In DNA form, the CDR3 reads TGTGCCAGCACCTCGTCGCGGGAGCTCGCCAATGAGCAGTTCTTC.

This chain joins TRBV11-3 and TRBJ1-2, with D perhaps TRBD1 (6 bases). Deletions cut 5 bases from V and 4 bases from J, with 17 bases between. Per germline, CDR1 SGHNT and CDR2 YENEEA. CDR3 length: 15 residues. CDR3 sequence reads: CASSPTAGGFYGYTF. Here the CDR3 DNA reads TGTGCCAGCAGCCCAACAGCGGGGGGCTTCTATGGCTACACCTTC.

As to this clonotype: A much bigger clone sits one base away, suggesting this may be a read error. V and J are TRBV15 and TRBJ2-5, with D hard to call. There are 15 residues in the CDR3. Trimming removed 0 bases at V and 9 bases at J, with 17 bases between. Germline CDR1 is LNHNV and CDR2 is YYDKDF (reference sequence). CDR3 sequence (DNA): TGTGCCACCAGCAGAGATTGGGGATTAGACGAGGCCCAGTACTTC. This codes for CATSRDWGLDEAQYF. Looking up the rest from reference TRBV15 and TRBJ2-5 gives the full variable domain: DAMVIQNPRYQVTQFGKPVTLSCSQTLNHNVMYWYQQKSSQAPKLLFHYYDKDFNNEADTPDNFQSRRPNTSFCFLDIRSPGLGDTAMYLCATSRDWGLDEAQYFGPGTRLLVL.

At least ten counts were recorded for this clonotype. The chain recombines TRBV20-1 with TRBJ1-1; D is ambiguous. The germline gives CDR1 DFQATT, CDR2 SNEGSKA (reference sequence). This CDR3 is 10 amino acids long. Trimming stripped 5 bases from V and 6 bases from J, with 7 bases between. In nucleotides, the CDR3 is TGCAGTGCTCCCGAGTCTGAAGCTTTCTTT. Residues: CSAPESEAFF.

This clonotype was observed many times. The CDR3: CASSRYPGQVDGYTF. In DNA form, the CDR3 reads TGTGCCAGCAGCCGCTACCCCGGACAGGTTGATGGCTACACCTTC. The chain joins TRBV7-2 to TRBJ1-2, with TRBD1 matching 7 bases. V dropped 5 bases and J dropped 6; count of bases not matched to a gene: 12. Germline lookup yields CDR1 SGHTA and CDR2 FQGNSA. The CDR3 totals 15 residues.

On this clonotype itself: Germline and junction disagree at one end, which may indicate a read error. The chain joins TRBV4-1 to TRBJ2-7; D is possibly TRBD1 or TRBD2 (5 bases each). This CDR3 region has 17 residues. Germline V gives CDR1 MGHRA, CDR2 YSYEKL. The CDR3: CASSHLFARGRNYEQYF. The DNA of the CDR3 is TGTGCCAGCAGCCATCTGTTTGCCCGGGGACGTAACTACGAGCAGTACTTC.